The TCR beta chain under discussion was sequenced for a study of cytomegalovirus exposure and HLA in healthy donors. The CDR3 sequence is 14 residues long. Per germline, CDR1 SGHVS and CDR2 FQNEAQ. The V gene lost 0 bases and the J gene lost 4 bases, with 10 bases spanning the gap. The study ran its PCR with 60 Vbeta and 13 Jbeta primers. The repertoire was sequenced with immunoSEQ multiplex PCR; TCRdb's copy has only in-frame clones and lacks some. In the table there are approximately 190,000 clones, roughly 80% of which are singletons. This TCR derives from a woman under 40 in good health and CMV-seropositive. Material for sequencing was PBMCs. The chain carries TRBV7-8 and TRBJ2-7, with D possibly being TRBD2 (5 bases). The CDR3 loop is CASSLAGVPYEQYF. CDR3 DNA sequence: TGTGCCAGCAGCTTAGCCGGGGTCCCGTACGAGCAGTACTTC.